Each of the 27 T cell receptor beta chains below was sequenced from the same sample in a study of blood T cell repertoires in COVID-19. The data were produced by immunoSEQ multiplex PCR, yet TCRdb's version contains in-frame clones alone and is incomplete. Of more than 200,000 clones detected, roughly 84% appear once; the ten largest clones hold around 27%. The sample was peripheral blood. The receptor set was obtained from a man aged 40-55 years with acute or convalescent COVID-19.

CDR3 sequence reads: CASSPLAGGQETQYF. CDR3 nucleotide sequence: TGTGCCAGCAGCCCACTAGCGGGAGGGCAAGAGACCCAGTACTTC. This chain connects TRBV11-2 to TRBJ2-5; 13 bases line up with TRBD2. Germline assignment: CDR1 SGHAT and CDR2 FQNNGV. The CDR3 spans 15 residues. Unmatched junction bases numbered 2, after V lost 5 bases and J lost 2 bases.

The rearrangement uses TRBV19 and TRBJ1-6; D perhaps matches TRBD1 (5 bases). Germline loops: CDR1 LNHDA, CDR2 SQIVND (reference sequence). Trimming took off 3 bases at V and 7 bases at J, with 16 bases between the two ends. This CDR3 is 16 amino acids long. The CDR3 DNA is TGTGCCAGTAGTATCACGGCGACAGTCCAGAATTCACCCCTCCACTTT. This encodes CASSITATVQNSPLHF.

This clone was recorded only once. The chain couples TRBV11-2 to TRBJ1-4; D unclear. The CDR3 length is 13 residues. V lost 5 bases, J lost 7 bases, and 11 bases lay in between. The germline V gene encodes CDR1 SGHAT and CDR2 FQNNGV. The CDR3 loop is CASSRGSGEKLFF. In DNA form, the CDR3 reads TGTGCCAGCAGCCGGGGTTCAGGTGAAAAACTGTTTTTT.

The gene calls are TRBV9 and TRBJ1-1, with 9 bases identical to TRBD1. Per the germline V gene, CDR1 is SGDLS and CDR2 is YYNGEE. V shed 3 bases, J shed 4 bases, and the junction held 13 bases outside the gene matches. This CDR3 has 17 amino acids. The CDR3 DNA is TGTGCCAGCAGCGCGGGACAGGGAAGGAAATTGGGCACTGAAGCTTTCTTT. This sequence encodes CASSAGQGRKLGTEAFF.

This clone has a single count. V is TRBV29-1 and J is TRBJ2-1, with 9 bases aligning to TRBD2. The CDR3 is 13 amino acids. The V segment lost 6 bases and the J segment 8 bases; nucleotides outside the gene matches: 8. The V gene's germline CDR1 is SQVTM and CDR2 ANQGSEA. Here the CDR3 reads CSVGGGRADEQFF. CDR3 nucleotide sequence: TGCAGCGTCGGTGGCGGGAGGGCCGATGAGCAGTTCTTC.

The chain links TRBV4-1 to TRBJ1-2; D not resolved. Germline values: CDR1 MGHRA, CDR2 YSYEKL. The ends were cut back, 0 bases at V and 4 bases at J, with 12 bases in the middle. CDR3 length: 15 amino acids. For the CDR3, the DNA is TGCGCCAGCAGCCAAGATTACCCGGGTCCCTATGGCTACACCTTC. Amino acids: CASSQDYPGPYGYTF.

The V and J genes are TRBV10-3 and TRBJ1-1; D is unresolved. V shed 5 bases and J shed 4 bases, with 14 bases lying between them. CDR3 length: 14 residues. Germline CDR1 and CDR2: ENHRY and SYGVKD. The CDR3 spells CAISLTGSGTEAFF. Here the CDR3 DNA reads TGTGCCATCAGTCTCACGGGGTCGGGCACTGAAGCTTTCTTT.

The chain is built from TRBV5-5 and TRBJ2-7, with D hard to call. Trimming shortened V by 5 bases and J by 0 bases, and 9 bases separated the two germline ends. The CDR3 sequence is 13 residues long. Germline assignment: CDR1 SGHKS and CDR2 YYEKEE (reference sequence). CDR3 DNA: TGTGCCAGCAGGTCGAGCTCCTCCTACGAGCAGTACTTC. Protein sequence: CASRSSSSYEQYF.

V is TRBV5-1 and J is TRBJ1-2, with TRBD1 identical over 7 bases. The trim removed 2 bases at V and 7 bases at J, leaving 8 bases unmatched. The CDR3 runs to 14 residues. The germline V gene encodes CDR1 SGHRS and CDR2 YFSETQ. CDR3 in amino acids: CASSLDRESGGYTF. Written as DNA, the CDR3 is TGCGCCAGCAGCTTAGACAGGGAATCCGGTGGCTACACCTTC.

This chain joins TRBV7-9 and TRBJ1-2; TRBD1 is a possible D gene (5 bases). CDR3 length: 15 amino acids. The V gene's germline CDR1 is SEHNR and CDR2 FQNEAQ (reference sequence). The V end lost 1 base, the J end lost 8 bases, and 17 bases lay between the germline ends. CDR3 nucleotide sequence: TGTGCCAGCAGCTTAGGGAGGGGTAAATCTGACGGCTACACCTTC. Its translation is CASSLGRGKSDGYTF.

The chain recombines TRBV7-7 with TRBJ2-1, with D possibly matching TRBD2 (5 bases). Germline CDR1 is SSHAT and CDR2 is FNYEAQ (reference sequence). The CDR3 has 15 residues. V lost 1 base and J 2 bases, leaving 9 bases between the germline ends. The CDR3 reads CASSLVGGPYNEQFF. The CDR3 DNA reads TGTGCCAGCAGCTTAGTTGGCGGGCCCTACAATGAGCAGTTCTTC.

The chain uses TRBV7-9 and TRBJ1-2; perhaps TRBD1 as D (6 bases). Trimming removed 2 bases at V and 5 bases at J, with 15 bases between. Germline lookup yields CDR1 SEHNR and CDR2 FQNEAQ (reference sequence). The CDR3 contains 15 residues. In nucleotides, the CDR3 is TGTGCCAGCAGCTTACAATACTCAGGGGTGTATGGCTACACCTTC. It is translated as CASSLQYSGVYGYTF.

In DNA form, the CDR3 reads TGTGCCAGCAGCTGGGAGGGGGATCTGGGCTATGGCTACACCTTC. It codes for CASSWEGDLGYGYTF. The V gene is TRBV5-4, the J gene TRBJ1-2; possibly TRBD1 for D (6 bases). The CDR3 consists of 15 residues. From germline, CDR1 is SGHNT and CDR2 YYREEE (reference sequence). The V gene lost 3 bases and the J gene lost 4 bases, with 16 bases spanning the gap.

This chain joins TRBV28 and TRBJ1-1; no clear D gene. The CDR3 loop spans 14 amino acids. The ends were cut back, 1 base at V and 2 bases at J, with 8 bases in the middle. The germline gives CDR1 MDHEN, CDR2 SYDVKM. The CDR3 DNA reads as TGTGCCAGCAGTTTATATGGCAGAAACACTGAAGCTTTCTTT. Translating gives CASSLYGRNTEAFF.

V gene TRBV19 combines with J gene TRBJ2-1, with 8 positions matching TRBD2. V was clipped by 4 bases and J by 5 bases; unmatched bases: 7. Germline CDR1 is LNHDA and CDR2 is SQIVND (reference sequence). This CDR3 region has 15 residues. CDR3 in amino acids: CASSKNAGGHNEQFF. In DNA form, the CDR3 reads TGTGCCAGTAGTAAGAACGCGGGAGGCCACAATGAGCAGTTCTTC.

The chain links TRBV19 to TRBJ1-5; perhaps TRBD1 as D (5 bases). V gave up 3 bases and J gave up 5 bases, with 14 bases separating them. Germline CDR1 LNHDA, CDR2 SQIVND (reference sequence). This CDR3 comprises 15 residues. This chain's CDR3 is CASSMWQKGDQPQHF. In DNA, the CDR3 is TGTGCCAGTAGTATGTGGCAAAAAGGGGATCAGCCCCAGCATTTT. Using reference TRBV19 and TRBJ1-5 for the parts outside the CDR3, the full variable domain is DGGITQSPKYLFRKEGQNVTLSCEQNLNHDAMYWYRQDPGQGLRLIYYSQIVNDFQKGDIAEGYSVSREKKESFPLTVTSAQKNPTAFYLCASSMWQKGDQPQHFGDGTRLSIL.

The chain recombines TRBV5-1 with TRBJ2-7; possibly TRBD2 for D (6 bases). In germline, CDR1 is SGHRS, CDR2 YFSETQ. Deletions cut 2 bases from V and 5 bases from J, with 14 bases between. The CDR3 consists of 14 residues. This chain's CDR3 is CASSLQTSTNEQYF. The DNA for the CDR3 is TGCGCCAGCAGCTTACAGACTAGTACAAACGAGCAGTACTTC.

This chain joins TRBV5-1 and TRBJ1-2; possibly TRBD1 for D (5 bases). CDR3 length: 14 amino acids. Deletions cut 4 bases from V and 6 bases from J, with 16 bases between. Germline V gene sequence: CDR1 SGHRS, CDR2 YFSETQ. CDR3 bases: TGCGCCAGCAGCAACGGTGGGGCTGAGCATGGCTACACCTTC. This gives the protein CASSNGGAEHGYTF. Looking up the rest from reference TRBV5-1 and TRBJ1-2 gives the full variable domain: KAGVTQTPRYLIKTRGQQVTLSCSPISGHRSVSWYQQTPGQGLQFLFEYFSETQRNKGNFPGRFSGRQFSNSRSEMNVSTLELGDSALYLCASSNGGAEHGYTFGSGTRLTVV.

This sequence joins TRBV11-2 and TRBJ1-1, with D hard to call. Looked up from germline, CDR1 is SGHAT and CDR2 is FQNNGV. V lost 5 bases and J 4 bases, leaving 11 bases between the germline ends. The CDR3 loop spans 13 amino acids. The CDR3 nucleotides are TGTGCCAGCAGCCCCCACTCGGGCACTGAAGCTTTCTTT. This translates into CASSPHSGTEAFF.

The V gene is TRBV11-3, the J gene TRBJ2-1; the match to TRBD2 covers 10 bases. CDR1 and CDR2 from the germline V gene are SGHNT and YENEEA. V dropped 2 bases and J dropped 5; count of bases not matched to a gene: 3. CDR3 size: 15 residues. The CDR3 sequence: CASSLRAGGHNEQFF. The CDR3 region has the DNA TGTGCCAGCAGCTTACGAGCGGGAGGGCACAATGAGCAGTTCTTC. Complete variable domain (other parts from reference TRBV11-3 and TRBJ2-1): EAGVVQSPRYKIIEKKQPVAFWCNPISGHNTLYWYLQNLGQGPELLIRYENEEAVDDSQLPKDRFSAERLKGVDSTLKIQPAELGDSAVYLCASSLRAGGHNEQFFGPGTRLTVL.

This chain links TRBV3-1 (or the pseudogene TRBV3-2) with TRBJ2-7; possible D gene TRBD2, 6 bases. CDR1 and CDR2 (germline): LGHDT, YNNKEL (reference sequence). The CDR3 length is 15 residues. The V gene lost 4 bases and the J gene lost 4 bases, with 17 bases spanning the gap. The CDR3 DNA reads TGTGCCAGCAGCCCTTATGGCGGGGTGGGTTACGAGCAGTACTTC. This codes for CASSPYGGVGYEQYF.

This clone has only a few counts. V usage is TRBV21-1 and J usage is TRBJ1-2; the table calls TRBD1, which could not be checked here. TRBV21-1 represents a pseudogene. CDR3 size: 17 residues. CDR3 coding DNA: TGTGCCAGCAGCATAGCAGGTAGCAGGACAGTCAACTATGGCTACACCTTC. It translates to CASSIAGSRTVNYGYTF.

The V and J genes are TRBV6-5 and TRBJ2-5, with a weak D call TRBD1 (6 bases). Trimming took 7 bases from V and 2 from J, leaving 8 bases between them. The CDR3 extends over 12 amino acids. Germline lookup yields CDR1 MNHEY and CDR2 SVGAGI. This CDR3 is CASNDRQETQYF. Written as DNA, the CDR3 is TGTGCCAGCAACGACAGGCAAGAGACCCAGTACTTC.

CDR3 sequence reads: CASKRSGGAETQYF. The CDR3 DNA reads TGTGCCAGCAAAAGGTCAGGGGGCGCAGAGACCCAGTACTTC. The V call is TRBV2, the J call TRBJ2-5, with 8 bases that match TRBD1. Germline trimming cut 7 bases from V and 4 bases from J; bases unmatched to any gene: 8. CDR3 length: 14 residues. Germline-derived CDR1 and CDR2 are SNHLY and FYNNEI.

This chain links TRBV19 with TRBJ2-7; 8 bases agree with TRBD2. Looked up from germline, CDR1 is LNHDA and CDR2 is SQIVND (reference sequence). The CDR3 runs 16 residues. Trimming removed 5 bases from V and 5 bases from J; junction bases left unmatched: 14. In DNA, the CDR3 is TGTGCCAGTAGTCTCCGCACCGGGGGGGGCATGAACGAGCAGTACTTC. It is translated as CASSLRTGGGMNEQYF.

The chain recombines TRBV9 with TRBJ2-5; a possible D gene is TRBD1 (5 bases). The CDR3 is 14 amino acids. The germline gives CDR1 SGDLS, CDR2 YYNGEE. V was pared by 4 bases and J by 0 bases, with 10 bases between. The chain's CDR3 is CASSPEGDQETQYF. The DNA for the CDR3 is TGTGCCAGCAGCCCAGAAGGGGACCAAGAGACCCAGTACTTC.

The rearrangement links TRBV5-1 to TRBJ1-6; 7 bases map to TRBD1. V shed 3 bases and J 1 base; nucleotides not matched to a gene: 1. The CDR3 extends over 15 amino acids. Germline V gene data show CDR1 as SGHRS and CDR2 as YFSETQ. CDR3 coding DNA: TGCGCCAGCAGCTCGGGACAGTCCTATAATTCACCCCTCCACTTT. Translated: CASSSGQSYNSPLHF.